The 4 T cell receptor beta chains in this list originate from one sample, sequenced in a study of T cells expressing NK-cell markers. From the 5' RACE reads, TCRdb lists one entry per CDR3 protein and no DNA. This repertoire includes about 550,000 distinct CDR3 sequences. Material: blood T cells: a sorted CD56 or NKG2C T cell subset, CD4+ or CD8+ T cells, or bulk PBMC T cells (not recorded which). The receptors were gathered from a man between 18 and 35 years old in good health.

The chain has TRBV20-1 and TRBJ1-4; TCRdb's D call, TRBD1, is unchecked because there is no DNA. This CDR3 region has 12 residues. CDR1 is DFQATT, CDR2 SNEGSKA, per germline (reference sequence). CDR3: CSARDSGGKLFF.

CDR3 loop: CSVWGETANEQFF. The gene calls are TRBV20-1 and TRBJ2-1; TCRdb designates TRBD1, a call that cannot be tested without DNA. The CDR3 runs 13 residues. Germline CDR1 and CDR2: DFQATT and SNEGSKA (reference sequence).

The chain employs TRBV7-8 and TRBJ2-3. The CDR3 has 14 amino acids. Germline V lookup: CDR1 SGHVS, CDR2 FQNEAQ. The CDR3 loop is CASSLFGFTDTQYF. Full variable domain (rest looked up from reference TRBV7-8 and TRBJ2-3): GAGVSQSPRYKVAKRGQDVALRCDPISGHVSLFWYQQALGQGPEFLTYFQNEAQLDKSGLPSDRFFAERPEGSVSTLKIQRTQQEDSAVYLCASSLFGFTDTQYFGPGTRLTVL.

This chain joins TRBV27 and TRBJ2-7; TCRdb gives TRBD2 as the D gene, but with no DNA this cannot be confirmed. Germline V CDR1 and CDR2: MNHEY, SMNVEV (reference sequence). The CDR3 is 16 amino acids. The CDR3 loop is CASSPQTSVSPYEQYF.